Each of the 16 T cell receptor beta chains below was sequenced from the same sample in a study of blood T cells in healthy people across ages. Primers used in a second PCR of roughly 6 to 11 cycles were a sample-barcoded 5' primer and a J-beta primer mix. Via MiXCR, TCRdb re-called the 5' RACE reads, giving one row per CDR3 protein. Of hundreds of thousands of distinct CDR3 sequences in the sample, around two thirds were seen once. The sequenced sample consisted of blood. These receptors were taken from a man aged 25 to 40 in good health.

The chain links TRBV4-2 to TRBJ1-2; D ambiguous. Germline values: CDR1 LGHNA, CDR2 YNFKEQ. The CDR3 totals 15 residues. V gave up 0 bases and J gave up 2 bases, with 10 bases separating them. Here the CDR3 DNA reads TGTGCCAGCAGCCAAGAGACGGTGCTAAACTATGGCTACACCTTC. This encodes CASSQETVLNYGYTF.

About this clonotype itself: The junction differs from germline at one of its ends, possibly a read error. This sequence joins TRBV4-3 and TRBJ2-5; D possibly corresponds to TRBD2 (5 bases). The CDR3 is 17 residues long. The germline gives CDR1 LGHNA, CDR2 YSLEER. CDR3 loop: CASSQELAEGGQETQYF. The CDR3 nucleotides read TGCGCTAGCAGCCAGGAACTTGCTGAAGGAGGTCAAGAGACCCAGTACTTC.

This clonotype was detected once. V gene TRBV27 combines with J gene TRBJ2-1; a possible D gene is TRBD1 (5 bases). Germline V gene lookup returns CDR1 MNHEY and CDR2 SMNVEV (reference sequence). The CDR3 totals 15 residues. Trimming took 3 bases from V and 4 from J, leaving 13 bases between them. The CDR3 loop is CASSFTTTVYNEQFF. CDR3 nucleotides: TGTGCCAGCAGTTTCACCACGACAGTATACAATGAGCAGTTCTTC.

This clonotype has only a few counts. The chain combines TRBV27 with TRBJ2-1; 8 nucleotides agree with TRBD2. V lost 4 bases and J lost 6; bases outside the gene matches: 11. This CDR3 spans 16 amino acids. Per germline, CDR1 MNHEY and CDR2 SMNVEV (reference sequence). CDR3 region: CASSYLAGGGPNEQFF. The CDR3 nucleotides read TGTGCCAGCAGTTATTTGGCGGGGGGCGGACCCAATGAGCAGTTCTTC.

The chain joins TRBV12-3 or TRBV12-4 to TRBJ2-3; 14 bases align to TRBD2. The V segment lost 6 bases and the J segment 5 bases; nucleotides outside the gene matches: 16. This CDR3 comprises 19 residues. The CDR3 DNA reads as TGTGCCAGCAGGACGGGGACTAGCGGGGGTAAAACCTTAAGAGATACGCAGTATTTT. This translates into CASRTGTSGGKTLRDTQYF.

The gene calls are TRBV5-1 and TRBJ2-1, with 7 bases matching TRBD1. J gave up 6 bases and V 5 bases, and 8 bases lay outside the gene matches. The CDR3 is made up of 14 amino acids. In germline, CDR1 is SGHRS, CDR2 YFSETQ. DNA of the CDR3: TGCGCCAGCAGAGCCACGGGACAGATCAATGAGCAGTTCTTC. Translated, it gives CASRATGQINEQFF.

The chain joins TRBV13 to TRBJ2-7; 10 nucleotides match TRBD2. From germline, CDR1 is PRHDT and CDR2 FYEKMQ (reference sequence). The CDR3 contains 16 residues. Trimming took 5 bases from V and 6 from J; bases not matched to a gene: 13. The CDR3 here is CASSPRPSSGGTEQYF. Here the CDR3 DNA reads TGTGCCAGCAGCCCGAGGCCATCTAGCGGGGGAACCGAGCAGTACTTC.

This clonotype was observed once. CDR3 protein: CASSEGAGGGNEQFF. CDR3 nucleotide sequence: TGTGCCAGCAGTGAGGGGGCAGGGGGCGGCAATGAGCAGTTCTTC. The chain combines TRBV6-1 with TRBJ2-1; TRBD1 aligns across 8 bases. Germline assignment: CDR1 MNHNS and CDR2 SASEGT. The CDR3 length is 15 residues. V lost 3 bases to trimming and J lost 6 bases; unmatched junction nucleotides: 7.

The J gene is TRBJ1-2, the V gene TRBV6-5; TRBD1 might be the D (6 bases). The germline V and J ends were trimmed by 3 bases and 3 bases, with 11 bases remaining between them. The germline V gene has CDR1 MNHEY and CDR2 SVGAGI. This CDR3 spans 14 amino acids. The CDR3 is CASSYVTGHYGYTF. As DNA, the CDR3 is TGTGCCAGCAGTTATGTCACAGGGCACTATGGCTACACCTTC.

The chain combines TRBV27 with TRBJ2-5; 7 bases map to TRBD1. The CDR3 is 14 residues long. V dropped 4 bases and J dropped 12; count of bases not matched to a gene: 14. Germline assignment: CDR1 MNHEY and CDR2 SMNVEV (reference sequence). The CDR3 reads CASSSAGTVYEKYF. CDR3 nucleotide sequence: TGTGCCAGCAGTTCAGCCGGGACAGTCTACGAGAAGTACTTC.

The table lists this clonotype with a few counts. V gene TRBV12-3 or TRBV12-4 combines with J gene TRBJ1-2; a possible D gene is TRBD1 (6 bases). Between the trimmed V and J ends, which lost 1 base and 4 bases, there was a span of 13 bases. CDR3 length: 15 residues. As DNA, the CDR3 is TGTGCCAGCAGTTTAGTTGGACAGACCGTCTATGGCTACACCTTC. Translating gives CASSLVGQTVYGYTF.

The chain joins TRBV4-2 to TRBJ2-3, with D tentatively TRBD1 or TRBD2 (5 bases each). CDR1 LGHNA and CDR2 YNFKEQ come from the germline V gene. V was trimmed by 1 base and J by 6 bases, leaving 8 bases between them. CDR3 length: 13 amino acids. This CDR3 is CASSQGEGDTQYF. CDR3 DNA sequence: TGTGCCAGCAGCCAAGGAGAGGGGGATACGCAGTATTTT.

This chain connects TRBV7-2 to TRBJ2-4, with D tentatively TRBD1 or TRBD2 (7 bases each). The better agreement between TRBJ2-7 and the DNA end casts doubt on the J call. The CDR3 is 16 amino acids. Germline values: CDR1 SGHTA, CDR2 FQGNSA. The CDR3 protein is CASSLGAGGGTYEQYF. CDR3 DNA sequence: TGTGCCAGCAGCTTAGGTGCAGGGGGGGGGACCTACGAGCAGTACTTC.

This clonotype was detected once. The rearrangement joins TRBV5-1 to TRBJ2-3; 10 positions agree with TRBD1. The CDR3 loop spans 14 amino acids. V shed 4 bases and J 4 bases; nucleotides not matched to a gene: 3. Germline CDR1 is SGHRS and CDR2 is YFSETQ. The CDR3 bases are TGCGCCAGCAGCGTAGGACAGGGGGCAGATACGCAGTATTTT. It codes for CASSVGQGADTQYF.

V gene TRBV7-2 combines with J gene TRBJ2-3; D is perhaps TRBD1 or TRBD2 (5 bases each). The CDR3 has 14 residues. V lost 5 bases and J 7 bases, leaving 16 bases between the germline ends. Germline V gene data show CDR1 as SGHTA and CDR2 as FQGNSA. The CDR3 here is CASSVGDPLNTQYF. The CDR3 DNA reads as TGTGCCAGCAGCGTAGGGGACCCCTTAAATACGCAGTATTTT.

This clonotype has more than one count but fewer than ten. This chain joins TRBV3-1 and TRBJ2-5; no clear D gene. Germline V gene data show CDR1 as LGHDT and CDR2 as YNNKEL (reference sequence). The V and J ends lost 7 bases and 4 bases respectively, with 10 bases between them. This CDR3 is 12 amino acids long. The CDR3 loop is CASTQSRETQYF. The CDR3 DNA reads TGTGCCAGCACCCAGTCCCGAGAGACCCAGTACTTC.